This T cell receptor (beta chain) was documented in a study of cytomegalovirus exposure and HLA in healthy donors (dated by TCRdb to 2016 to 2017). General notes on the study: An earlier analysis of roughly 610 of the donors reported 250 to 350 Gb of sequence data and some 110 million unique TCR beta sequences obtained from around 170 million T cells. Alongside the repertoire data, information on donor age, sex, ethnicity and CMV serostatus was compiled. The genetic ancestry cluster associated with self-reported Caucasian donors included over 65% of the roughly 360 genotyped donors. An earlier analysis of 450 to 750 of the donors used high-throughput TCR beta sequencing to judge whether each TCR beta V gene segment behaved as functional or pseudogenic. A later genetic analysis used genome-wide SNP genotypes for about 55% of the 666 donors, treating that subset as a discovery cohort. To study patterns of TCR occurrence, a later analysis re-analyzed previously published TCR beta repertoires from 666 donors and added high-resolution HLA genotyping. Among almost 400 genotyped donors of the cohort, an average of approximately 240,000 unique TCR beta nucleotide sequences were sequenced per donor, roughly 20% of them non-productive. To predict cytomegalovirus infection status, the study combined high-throughput TCR immunosequencing, statistical association of individual TCRs with disease status, and machine learning. Along with the roughly 700-subject first cohort, a separate validation cohort of 120 different subjects was used. An early release covering 500 to 750 HLA-typed donors comprised roughly 300 gigabases of sequencing data and roughly 86 million unique TCR sequences. All discovery cohort repertoires had been generated using a single sequencing platform. The T cell repertoires of about 700 subjects were profiled by immunosequencing and related to cytomegalovirus serostatus. Several DR-DQ haplotypes were handled as single units for association and clustering because linkage in the cohort was strong. Both class I and class II loci were covered by HLA typing, at four-digit resolution. The study aimed to test whether cataloging public T cell receptors could reveal signatures of past pathogen exposure. In the later analysis, no new phenotypic data were used to find candidate immune exposures; instead, reliance was placed on TCR beta sequences and their occurrence across donors. Typing coverage differed by locus: A, B, C, DRB1 and DQB1 were typed in roughly 620-630 donors, DQA1 in about 550, DPA1 in around 600, and DPB1 in about 450.

A remark on this clone: This clone's antigen is unknown. One base away there is no much larger clone; base qualities are not given.

The library was made by the immunoSEQ multiplex PCR assay. The multiplex PCR relied on a mix of 60 forward primers for TCR Vbeta segments and 13 reverse primers for TCR Jbeta segments. A multiplex PCR assay on genomic DNA amplified the CDR3 region of rearranged TCR beta genes. On the Illumina HiSeq System, the amplified TCR beta libraries were sequenced as 87-base-pair reads. For the original study's pipeline: Across the roughly 700 repertoires, a later analysis counted some 81 million unique TCR beta chains, approximately 12 million of which were shared by at least two donors. To remove PCR and sequencing errors, raw reads were error-corrected and collapsed into unique sequences using a nearest-neighbor algorithm that merged closely related sequences. V, D and J gene segments were assigned by aligning CDR3 sequences to IMGT reference sequences. For a sequence to be retained, at least a six-nucleotide match to both a V gene segment and a J gene segment was required. A rearrangement was called productive if the CDR3 had no stop codons and remained in frame with V and J, and every other rearrangement was called non-productive. CDR3 was defined according to IMGT convention as the region running from the second conserved V-encoded cysteine to the conserved J-encoded phenylalanine. The earlier analysis of some 540 of the donors excluded any sequence lacking an unambiguous match to a single V gene segment. In an earlier analysis of around 590 of the donors, a V segment was called functional when productive rearrangements were above 56.7%, and segregating when the standard deviation between donors exceeded 5%. A statistical classification framework was developed to diagnose cytomegalovirus status using the catalog of TCR beta chain sequences. In a later analysis, TCR nucleotide sequences were compared against IMGT/GENE-DB human TR gene sequences so that V and J genes could be assigned. The TCRdist pipeline was used in a later analysis to assign CDR3 sequences and most-parsimonious VDJ recombination scenarios. In a later analysis, each TCR beta chain was defined by its CDR3 amino acid sequence together with its V-gene family, and reads without a unique V-gene family were excluded. In a later analysis, some 600 highly shared, low-generation-probability nucleotide sequences were removed to address suspected cross-contamination and a sequencing artifact. For each public chain, a later analysis derived a clonal expansion index from normalized ranks of inferred template counts within each repertoire. A later analysis computed generation probabilities with a VDJ recombination model fitted to out-of-frame rearrangements, and checked the results against IGoR. Hypergeometric tests were used in a later analysis to score TCR-TCR, TCR-HLA and TCR-CMV co-occurrence, with a repertoire-size bias correction applied to the TCR pairs. To estimate false discovery rates, a later analysis permuted the HLA or CMV assignments 20 times. A later analysis grouped co-occurring TCRs with DBSCAN, adding TCRdist sequence similarity when clustering within HLA-allele-positive subsets. Repertoires with fewer than 30,000 or more than 120,000 public chains were left out of co-occurrence clustering, as were about 5 repertoires with anomalous nucleotide sharing. Held by TCRdb, this immuneACCESS table contains in-frame sequences only and omits some clones. Under half of the omission traces to an unresolved V gene where checked; the cause of the rest is unknown. The V and J calls and clone size were taken over from that table, and D and trimming were inferred from the DNA. The sample table lists approximately 120,000 clones, about 11% of them with a count of one. The ten largest clones capture 4.6% of the sample.

Study-level results and caveats: The presence/absence analyses assumed that sequencing depth was roughly uniform across donors, and that assumption may not be true. A total of 164 TCR beta chains were listed by the study as associated with cytomegalovirus. About 15 rarely observed V segments, including chromosome 9 orphons, were excluded from the earlier analysis of almost 600 of the donors because counts were too low. A further reported finding was that TCR beta sequences accurately predicted the HLA-A and HLA-B alleles for most subjects in the first cohort. In a later analysis, around 17,000 TCR beta sequences were associated with specific HLA alleles at a false discovery rate of 0.05. In a later genetic analysis, fewer N-insertions in productive TCRs were reported among donors in an Asian-associated ancestry cluster than the approximately 670-donor mean. Most TCR sequences were observed very rarely across donors, whereas some public TCRs were present in many individuals. Because some donors lacked HLA typing at each locus, the association tests relied only on the typed subset. In an earlier analysis of approximately 590 of the donors, most TCR beta V segments were observed in productive rearrangements about 90% or about 30% of the time, broadly matching IMGT annotations. Most CMV-associated TCR beta chains appeared to be HLA-restricted in a later analysis, and the HLA associations seemed to be driven largely by CMV exposure. The 87-base-pair reads could not distinguish some IMGT-functional V segments, including TRBV6-2 and TRBV6-3, so those segments were excluded. In this cohort, only TCR beta chains were sequenced, and detectable features were limited by the absence of alpha or paired-chain data. When HLA alleles, especially DR and DQ, strongly co-occurred, TCR associations were difficult to assign to individual alleles. Linkage disequilibrium might explain the correlated functional status among segregating V segments, but an unknown experimental factor could not be excluded. A group of highly shared sequence variants was considered likely to be a technical artifact of the sequencing pipeline. The authors suggested that the approach could potentially be extended to other disease states and immunological phenotypes. Cytomegalovirus status was reported to be diagnosed by the classifier with high specificity and sensitivity in both the original and validation cohorts. In a later analysis, TCR association rates were found to vary across HLA loci, with the most associated TCRs seen for DRB1 alleles and the fewest for HLA-C alleles. Immune exposure information for the cohort was limited to CMV serostatus. V-gene and J-gene trimming of TCR beta chains was associated with a missense DCLRE1C variant in a later genetic analysis, and the association was replicated in an independent cohort. Compared with equally common non-associated chains, HLA-associated TCR beta chains in a later analysis were more clonally expanded and had lower generation probabilities. In a later analysis, several top co-occurrence clusters were reported to appear linked to parvovirus B19, influenza, CMV and Epstein-Barr virus. A few of the identified cytomegalovirus-associated TCR beta chains were confirmed in vitro to be specific for cytomegalovirus antigens.

The cohort comprised several hundred healthy bone marrow donors. At the time of sampling, every cohort member was nominally healthy, though immune exposures that went unrecorded were likely present. The donor tested CMV seropositive, placing the donor among the 289 seropositive members of the cohort. Each donor provided a peripheral blood sample, and peripheral blood mononuclear cells were used for TCR beta sequencing. The Qiagen DNeasy Blood Extraction Kit was used to extract genomic DNA from the blood cell samples. V was cut back by 0 bases and J by 2 bases, leaving a gap of 9 bases between them. The germline V gene (reference sequence) gives CDR1 as SGHNT and CDR2 as YYREEE. The CDR3 sequence holds 14 residues, the cysteine and phenylalanine included. Here the CDR3 DNA is all that survives: 42 bases in frame from base 1.

This receptor was taken from a woman aged 18-29 years in good health and CMV-seropositive. This chain is built from TRBV5-4 and TRBJ2-7; confidence is insufficient to name the D gene. Sequencing was carried out using PBMCs. The CDR3 protein is CASSLELRAYEQYF. The nucleotides are TGTGCCAGCAGCTTGGAGTTGAGAGCCTACGAGCAGTACTTC.